This TCR beta chain was recovered during a study of blood T cell repertoires in COVID-19. Using immunoSEQ multiplex PCR, the repertoire was profiled, and TCRdb retains in-frame clones only, with some absent. This sample has over 120,000 clones, with around four fifths found just once. The source of this sequence is a human donor in a cohort sampled during active COVID-19. Sequencing was done on a sample of peripheral blood.

This chain's CDR3 is CASRQGENTEAFF. CDR3 DNA: TGTGCCAGTAGACAGGGGGAGAACACTGAAGCTTTCTTT. The rearrangement joins TRBV19 to TRBJ1-1, with 8 bases identical to TRBD1. The CDR3 spans 13 residues. V shed 6 bases and J 1 base; nucleotides not matched to a gene: 1. In germline, CDR1 is LNHDA, CDR2 SQIVND (reference sequence).